The 13 T cell receptor beta chains in this list originate from one sample, sequenced in a study of control samples from healthy donors and cancer patients. Here immunoSEQ multiplex PCR was the method, and the copy in TCRdb shows in-frame clones only, minus some. Counted here are 75,000 to 100,000 clones, around nine tenths occurring once; the ten biggest clones make up less than 15%. Sequencing was performed on blood. These receptors were obtained from a man in his thirties or forties in good health.

The chain recombines TRBV5-1 with TRBJ2-7; D unclear. This CDR3 has 12 residues. Deletions cut 4 bases from V and 5 bases from J, with 10 bases between. Germline V CDR1 and CDR2: SGHRS, YFSETQ. The CDR3 DNA follows: TGCGCCAGCAGCACGTACGGCAACGAGCAGTACTTC. Residues: CASSTYGNEQYF.

The chain recombines TRBV12-3 or TRBV12-4 with TRBJ1-4; perhaps TRBD1 as D (5 bases). V lost 6 bases, J lost 6 bases, and 11 bases lay in between. The CDR3 loop spans 13 amino acids. The CDR3 DNA is TGTGCCAGCAGCCGAGGACAAGATGAAAAACTGTTTTTT. Its translation: CASSRGQDEKLFF.

V and J are TRBV24-1 and TRBJ1-5; D not resolved. This CDR3 region has 14 residues. V lost 0 bases and J lost 1, with 3 bases in between. Per germline, CDR1 KGHDR and CDR2 SFDVKD. This chain's CDR3 is CATSDLLSNQPQHF. CDR3 DNA: TGTGCCACCAGTGATTTGCTGAGCAATCAGCCCCAGCATTTT.

For this clone: Sequence at one end of the junction differs from germline and may be a read error. The chain carries TRBV7-2 and TRBJ2-1; possibly TRBD2 for D (6 bases). Germline V lookup: CDR1 SGHTA, CDR2 FQGNSA. The CDR3 runs 17 residues. The CDR3 is CASTLYPGLWGGNEQFF. The CDR3 nucleotides are TGTGCCAGCACCTTATATCCGGGACTCTGGGGAGGCAATGAGCAGTTCTTC.

The gene calls are TRBV30 and TRBJ2-7; 8 nucleotides match TRBD2. There are 14 residues in the CDR3. Germline V CDR1 and CDR2: GTSNPN, SVGIG (reference sequence). The J segment lost 3 bases and the V segment lost 3 bases, leaving 7 bases of the junction unmatched. This CDR3 reads CAWRLPGGSYEQYF. CDR3 nucleotide sequence: TGTGCCTGGAGGCTACCGGGGGGGAGCTACGAGCAGTACTTC.

The gene calls are TRBV10-2 and TRBJ1-5; no definite D call. The CDR3 length is 15 residues. V dropped 0 bases and J dropped 4 bases, with 10 bases sitting between them. Per the germline V gene, CDR1 is WSHSY and CDR2 is SAAADI. CDR3 region: CASSESRPGNQPQHF. CDR3 nucleotide sequence: TGCGCCAGCAGTGAGTCTAGACCGGGGAATCAGCCCCAGCATTTT.

The chain couples TRBV14 to TRBJ2-5; D perhaps matches TRBD2 (7 bases). Trimming stripped 8 bases from V and 1 base from J, with 17 bases between. Germline V lookup: CDR1 SGHDN, CDR2 FVKESK. CDR3 length equals 15 residues. CDR3 protein: CASAPRGQGQETQYF. The DNA of the CDR3 is TGTGCCAGCGCACCGCGGGGGCAGGGCCAAGAGACCCAGTACTTC. Together with reference TRBV14 and TRBJ2-5, the CDR3 gives the full variable domain: EAGVTQFPSHSVIEKGQTVTLRCDPISGHDNLYWYRRVMGKEIKFLLHFVKESKQDESGMPNNRFLAERTGGTYSTLKVQPAELEDSGVYFCASAPRGQGQETQYFGPGTRLLVL.

The V gene is TRBV3-1 (or the pseudogene TRBV3-2), the J gene TRBJ2-7; D gene uncertain. Germline assignment: CDR1 LGHDT and CDR2 YNNKEL (reference sequence). CDR3 length equals 12 residues. V lost 1 base to trimming and J lost 3 bases, with 4 bases between them. DNA of the CDR3: TGTGCCAGCAGCCAAGGATACTACGAGCAGTACTTC. Amino acids: CASSQGYYEQYF.

The rearrangement joins TRBV3-1 (or the pseudogene TRBV3-2) to TRBJ1-3, with D unclear. The CDR3 runs to 14 residues. Germline loops: CDR1 LGHDT, CDR2 YNNKEL (reference sequence). Trimming left V 4 bases short and J 0 bases short, with 7 bases between. This CDR3 is CASSPASSGNTIYF. CDR3 sequence (DNA): TGTGCCAGCAGCCCAGCGAGCTCTGGAAACACCATATATTTT.

V and J are TRBV6-1 and TRBJ2-7; 8 nucleotides align to TRBD2. CDR3 size: 16 residues. The junction had 7 bases not matched to a gene; V was cut back by 3 bases and J by 0 bases. Germline V gene sequence: CDR1 MNHNS, CDR2 SASEGT. CDR3 residues: CASSEPGLGSSYEQYF. CDR3 coding DNA: TGTGCCAGCAGTGAGCCGGGACTAGGGAGCTCCTACGAGCAGTACTTC.

This clone was found once. The CDR3 region is CAISESSGNSAQYF. The CDR3 DNA is TGTGCCATCAGTGAGTCTAGCGGGAATTCCGCGCAGTACTTC. This sequence joins TRBV10-3 and TRBJ2-7, with 8 bases aligning to TRBD2. The CDR3 covers 14 residues. CDR1 is ENHRY and CDR2 is SYGVKD in the germline V gene. The V gene end was trimmed by 0 bases and the J gene end by 9 bases; junction bases not matched to a gene: 7.

This clone was counted only a few times. This sequence joins TRBV4-3 and TRBJ2-2; 7 nucleotides agree with TRBD1. Per germline, CDR1 LGHNA and CDR2 YSLEER. The CDR3 contains 15 residues. The V segment lost 5 bases and the J segment 4 bases; nucleotides outside the gene matches: 7. The CDR3 loop is CASSSTGASTGELFF. CDR3 in DNA: TGCGCCAGCAGCAGTACAGGGGCCTCCACCGGGGAGCTGTTTTTT.

V is TRBV7-9 and J is TRBJ2-1; TRBD2 aligns across 10 bases. With V trimmed by 6 bases and J by 5 bases, 19 bases remained unmatched. Per the germline V gene, CDR1 is SEHNR and CDR2 is FQNEAQ (reference sequence). CDR3 size: 19 residues. The CDR3 coding sequence is TGTGCCAGCAGGCGCTTACTAGCGGGAAGATCTAAACCGCACAATGAGCAGTTCTTC. Translation: CASRRLLAGRSKPHNEQFF.